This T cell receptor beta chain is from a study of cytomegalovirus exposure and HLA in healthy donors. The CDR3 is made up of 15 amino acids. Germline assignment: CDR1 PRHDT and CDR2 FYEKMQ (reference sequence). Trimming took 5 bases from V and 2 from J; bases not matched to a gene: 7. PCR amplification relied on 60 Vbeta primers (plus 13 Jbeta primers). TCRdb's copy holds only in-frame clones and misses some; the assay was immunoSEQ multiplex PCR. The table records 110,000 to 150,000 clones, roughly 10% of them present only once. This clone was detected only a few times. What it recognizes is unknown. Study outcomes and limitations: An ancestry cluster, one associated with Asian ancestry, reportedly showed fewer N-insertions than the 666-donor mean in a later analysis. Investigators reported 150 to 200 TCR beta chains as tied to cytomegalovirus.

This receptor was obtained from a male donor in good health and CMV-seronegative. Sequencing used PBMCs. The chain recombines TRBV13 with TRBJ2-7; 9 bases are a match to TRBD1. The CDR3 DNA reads TGTGCCAGCAGCACTAGGACAGGGGAGGCCTACGAGCAGTACTTC. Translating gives CASSTRTGEAYEQYF.